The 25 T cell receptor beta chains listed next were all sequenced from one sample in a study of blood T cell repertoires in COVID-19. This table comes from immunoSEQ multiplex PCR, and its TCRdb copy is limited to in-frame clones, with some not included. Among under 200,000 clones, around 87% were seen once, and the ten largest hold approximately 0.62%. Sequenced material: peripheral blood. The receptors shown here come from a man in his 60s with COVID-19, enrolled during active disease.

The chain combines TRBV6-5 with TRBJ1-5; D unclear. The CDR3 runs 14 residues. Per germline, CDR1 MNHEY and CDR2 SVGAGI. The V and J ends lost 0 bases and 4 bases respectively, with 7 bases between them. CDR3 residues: CASSYSSPNQPQHF. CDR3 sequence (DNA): TGTGCCAGCAGTTACTCCAGTCCGAATCAGCCCCAGCATTTT.

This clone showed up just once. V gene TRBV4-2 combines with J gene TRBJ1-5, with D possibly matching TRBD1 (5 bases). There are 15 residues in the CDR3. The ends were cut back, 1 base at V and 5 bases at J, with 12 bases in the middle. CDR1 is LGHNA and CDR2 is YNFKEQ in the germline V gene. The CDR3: CASSQGIQAYQPQHF. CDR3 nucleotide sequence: TGTGCCAGCAGCCAAGGAATACAGGCTTATCAGCCCCAGCATTTT.

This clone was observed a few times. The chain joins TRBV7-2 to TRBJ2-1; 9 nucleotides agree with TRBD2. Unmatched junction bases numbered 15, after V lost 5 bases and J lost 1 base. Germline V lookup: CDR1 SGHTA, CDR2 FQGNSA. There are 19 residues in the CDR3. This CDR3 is CASSTNPPHLAGSYNEQFF. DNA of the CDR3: TGTGCCAGCAGCACAAACCCCCCCCATCTAGCGGGATCCTACAATGAGCAGTTCTTC.

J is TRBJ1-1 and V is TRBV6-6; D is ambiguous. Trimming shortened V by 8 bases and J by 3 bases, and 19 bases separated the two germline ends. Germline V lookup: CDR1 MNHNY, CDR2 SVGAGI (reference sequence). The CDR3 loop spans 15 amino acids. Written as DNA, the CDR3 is TGTGCCAGCGGTCGTCCTACCTTGAGGGACACTGAAGCTTTCTTT. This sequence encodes CASGRPTLRDTEAFF.

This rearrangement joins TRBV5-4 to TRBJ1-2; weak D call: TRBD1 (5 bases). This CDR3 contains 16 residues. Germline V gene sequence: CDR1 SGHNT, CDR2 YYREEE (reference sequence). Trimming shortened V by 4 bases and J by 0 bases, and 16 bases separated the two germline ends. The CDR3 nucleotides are TGTGCCAGCAGCCCAACCCAGGGTTTAGCTAACTATGGCTACACCTTC. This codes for CASSPTQGLANYGYTF. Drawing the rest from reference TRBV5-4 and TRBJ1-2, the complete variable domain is ETGVTQSPTHLIKTRGQQVTLRCSSQSGHNTVSWYQQALGQGPQFIFQYYREEENGRGNFPPRFSGLQFPNYSSELNVNALELDDSALYLCASSPTQGLANYGYTFGSGTRLTVV.

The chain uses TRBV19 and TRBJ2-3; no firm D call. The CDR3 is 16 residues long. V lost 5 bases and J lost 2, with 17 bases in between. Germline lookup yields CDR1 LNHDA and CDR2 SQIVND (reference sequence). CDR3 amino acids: CASSLSLVVSTDTQYF. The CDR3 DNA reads TGTGCCAGTAGTCTATCACTTGTAGTATCCACAGATACGCAGTATTTT.

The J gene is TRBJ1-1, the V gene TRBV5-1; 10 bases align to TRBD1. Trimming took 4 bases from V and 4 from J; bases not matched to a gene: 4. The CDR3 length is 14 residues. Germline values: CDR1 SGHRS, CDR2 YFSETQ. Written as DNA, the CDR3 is TGCGCCAGCAGCCGACAGGGGGCCCCCACTGAAGCTTTCTTT. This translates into CASSRQGAPTEAFF.

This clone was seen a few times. The CDR3 nucleotides read TGTGCCAGCAGGTATCTAGCGGGGGGCTACAATGAGCAGTTCTTC. Translated: CASRYLAGGYNEQFF. V and J are TRBV7-2 and TRBJ2-1, with 11 bases fitting TRBD2. Germline assignment: CDR1 SGHTA and CDR2 FQGNSA. CDR3 length equals 15 residues. V lost 6 bases to trimming and J lost 3 bases; unmatched junction nucleotides: 4. The full variable domain, rest sourced from reference TRBV7-2 and TRBJ2-1, is GAGVSQSPSNKVTEKGKDVELRCDPISGHTALYWYRQSLGQGLEFLIYFQGNSAPDKSGLPSDRFSAERTGGSVSTLTIQRTQQEDSAVYLCASRYLAGGYNEQFFGPGTRLTVL.

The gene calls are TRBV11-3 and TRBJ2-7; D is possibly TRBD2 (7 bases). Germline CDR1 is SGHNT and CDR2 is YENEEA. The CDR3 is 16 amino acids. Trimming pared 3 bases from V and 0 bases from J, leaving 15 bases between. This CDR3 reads CASSLGGPGTSYEQYF. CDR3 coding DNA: TGTGCCAGCAGCTTGGGGGGGCCGGGTACCTCCTACGAGCAGTACTTC.

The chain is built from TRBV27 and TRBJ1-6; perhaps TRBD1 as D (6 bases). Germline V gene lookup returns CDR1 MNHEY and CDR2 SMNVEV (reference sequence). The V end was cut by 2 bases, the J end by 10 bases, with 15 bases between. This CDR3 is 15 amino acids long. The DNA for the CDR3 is TGTGCCAGCAGTTTAAGAGGGCAGGGGAACTCACCCCTCCACTTT. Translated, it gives CASSLRGQGNSPLHF.

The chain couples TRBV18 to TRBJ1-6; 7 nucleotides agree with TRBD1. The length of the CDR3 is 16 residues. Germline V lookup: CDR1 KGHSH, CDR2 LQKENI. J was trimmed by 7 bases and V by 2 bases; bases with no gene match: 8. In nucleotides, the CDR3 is TGTGCCAGCTCACCAAGTCCGGACAGGAGGAATTCACCCCTCCACTTT. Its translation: CASSPSPDRRNSPLHF.

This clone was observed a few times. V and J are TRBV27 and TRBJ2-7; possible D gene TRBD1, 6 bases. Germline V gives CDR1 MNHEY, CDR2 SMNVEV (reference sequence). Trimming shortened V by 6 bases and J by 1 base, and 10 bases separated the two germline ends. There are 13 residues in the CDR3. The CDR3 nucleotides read TGTGCCAGCAGCCCAGGGGCGTCCTACGAGCAGTACTTC. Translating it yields CASSPGASYEQYF.

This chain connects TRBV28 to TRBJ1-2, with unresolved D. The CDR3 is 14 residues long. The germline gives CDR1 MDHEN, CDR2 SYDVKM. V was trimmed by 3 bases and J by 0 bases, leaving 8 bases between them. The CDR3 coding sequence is TGTGCCAGCAGTTTGAGGCATCCTAACTATGGCTACACCTTC. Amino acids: CASSLRHPNYGYTF.

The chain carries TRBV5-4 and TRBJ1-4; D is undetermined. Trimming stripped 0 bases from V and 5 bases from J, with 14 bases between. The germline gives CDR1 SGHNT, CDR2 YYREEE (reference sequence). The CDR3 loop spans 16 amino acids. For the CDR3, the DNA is TGTGCCAGCAGCTTGGTTAGTGGCGGATTAAATGAAAAACTGTTTTTT. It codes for CASSLVSGGLNEKLFF.

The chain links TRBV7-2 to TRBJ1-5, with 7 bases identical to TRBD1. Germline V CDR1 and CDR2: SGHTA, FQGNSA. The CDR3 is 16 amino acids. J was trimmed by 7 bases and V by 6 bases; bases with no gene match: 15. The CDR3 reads CASSPHGTGAKQPQHF. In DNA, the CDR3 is TGTGCCAGCAGTCCCCACGGTACAGGGGCGAAGCAGCCCCAGCATTTT.

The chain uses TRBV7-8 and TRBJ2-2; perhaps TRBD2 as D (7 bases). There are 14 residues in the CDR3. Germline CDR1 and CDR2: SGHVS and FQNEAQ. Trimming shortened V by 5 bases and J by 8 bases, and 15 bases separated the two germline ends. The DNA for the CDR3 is TGTGCCAGCAGCGCAAGGGGGACTAATGGGGAGCTGTTTTTT. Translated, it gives CASSARGTNGELFF.

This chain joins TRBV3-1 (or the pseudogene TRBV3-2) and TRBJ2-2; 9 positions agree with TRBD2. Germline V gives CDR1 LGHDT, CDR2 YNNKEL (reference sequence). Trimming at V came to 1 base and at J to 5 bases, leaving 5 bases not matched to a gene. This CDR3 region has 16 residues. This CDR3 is CASSQGASGTTGELFF. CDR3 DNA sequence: TGTGCCAGCAGCCAAGGGGCTAGCGGGACTACCGGGGAGCTGTTTTTT.

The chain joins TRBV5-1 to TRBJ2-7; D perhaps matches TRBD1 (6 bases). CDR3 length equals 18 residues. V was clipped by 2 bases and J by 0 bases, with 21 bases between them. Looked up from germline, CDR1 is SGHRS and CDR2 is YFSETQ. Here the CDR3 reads CASSLLPHARQASYEQYF. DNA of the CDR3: TGCGCCAGCAGCTTACTTCCGCATGCCCGACAGGCCTCCTACGAGCAGTACTTC. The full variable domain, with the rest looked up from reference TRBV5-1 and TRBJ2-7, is KAGVTQTPRYLIKTRGQQVTLSCSPISGHRSVSWYQQTPGQGLQFLFEYFSETQRNKGNFPGRFSGRQFSNSRSEMNVSTLELGDSALYLCASSLLPHARQASYEQYFGPGTRLTVT.

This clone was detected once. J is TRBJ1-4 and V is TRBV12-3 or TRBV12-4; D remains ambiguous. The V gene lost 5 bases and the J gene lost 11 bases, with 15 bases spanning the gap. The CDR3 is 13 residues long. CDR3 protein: CASSGRRGLKLFF. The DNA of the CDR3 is TGTGCCAGCAGTGGACGCCGGGGATTGAAACTGTTTTTT.

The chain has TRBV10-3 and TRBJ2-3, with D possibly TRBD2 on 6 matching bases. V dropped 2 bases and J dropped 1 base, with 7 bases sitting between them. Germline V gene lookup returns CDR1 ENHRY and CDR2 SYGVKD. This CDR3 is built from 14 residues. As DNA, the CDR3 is TGTGCCATCAGTGAGGGGGAGGGCACAGATACGCAGTATTTT. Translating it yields CAISEGEGTDTQYF.

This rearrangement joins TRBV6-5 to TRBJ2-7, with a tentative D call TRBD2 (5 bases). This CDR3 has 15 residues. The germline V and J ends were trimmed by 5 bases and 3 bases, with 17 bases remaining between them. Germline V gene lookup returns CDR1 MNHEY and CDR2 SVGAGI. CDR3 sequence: CASSKRQEEGYEQYF. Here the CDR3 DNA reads TGTGCCAGCAGTAAACGGCAGGAGGAAGGCTACGAGCAGTACTTC.

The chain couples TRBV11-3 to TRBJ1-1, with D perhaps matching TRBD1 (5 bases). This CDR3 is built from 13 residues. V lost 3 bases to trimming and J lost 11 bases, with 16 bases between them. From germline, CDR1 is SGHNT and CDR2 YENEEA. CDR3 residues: CASSFGTSPGAFF. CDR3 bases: TGTGCCAGCAGCTTCGGGACTTCCCCCGGGGCTTTCTTT.

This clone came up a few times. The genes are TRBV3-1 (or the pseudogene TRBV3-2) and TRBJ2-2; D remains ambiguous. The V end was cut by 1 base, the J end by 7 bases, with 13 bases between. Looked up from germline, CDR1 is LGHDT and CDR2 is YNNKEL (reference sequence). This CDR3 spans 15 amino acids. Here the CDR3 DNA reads TGTGCCAGCAGCCAAGGGCTCGGGTTGGGCGGGGAGCTGTTTTTT. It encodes CASSQGLGLGGELFF.

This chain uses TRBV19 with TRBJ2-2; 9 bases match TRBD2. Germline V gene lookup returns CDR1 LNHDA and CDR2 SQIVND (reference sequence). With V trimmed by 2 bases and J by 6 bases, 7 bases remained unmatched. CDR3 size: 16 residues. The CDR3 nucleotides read TGTGCCAGTAGTATATCTCTAGCGGGGAGATCCGGGGAGCTGTTTTTT. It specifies CASSISLAGRSGELFF.

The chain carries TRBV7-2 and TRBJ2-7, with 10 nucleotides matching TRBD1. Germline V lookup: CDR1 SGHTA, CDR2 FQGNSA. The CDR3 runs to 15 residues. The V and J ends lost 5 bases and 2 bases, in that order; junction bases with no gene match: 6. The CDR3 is CASSPRTGGAYEQYF. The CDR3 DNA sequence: TGTGCCAGCAGCCCCCGGACAGGGGGGGCCTACGAGCAGTACTTC.